Shown below are 18 T cell receptor beta chains from a single sample sequenced in a study of cytomegalovirus exposure and HLA in healthy donors (dated by TCRdb to 2016 to 2017). Library prep was done by the immunoSEQ multiplex PCR assay. The multiplex PCR relied on a mix of 60 forward primers for TCR Vbeta segments and 13 reverse primers for TCR Jbeta segments. TCRdb retrieved this table from immuneACCESS and kept in-frame rearrangements only. Not all clones are present; in checked studies, unresolved V genes account for under half, and no reason is known for the remainder. Recorded for this sample are over 100,000 clones; approximately 82% of them occurred a single time. 2.5% to 3% of the sample is in the top ten clones. Sequencing was carried out using PBMCs. These receptors came from a woman under 30 in good health and CMV-seropositive.

V gene TRBV6-1 combines with J gene TRBJ1-3, with TRBD1 identical over 9 bases. Germline CDR1 and CDR2: MNHNS and SASEGT. The CDR3 runs 14 residues. Trimming took 7 bases from V and 4 from J; bases not matched to a gene: 5. CDR3 nucleotides: TGTGCCAGCACCCAGGACAGGGGCGGAAACACCATATATTTT. It yields the protein CASTQDRGGNTIYF.

The V call is TRBV5-1, the J call TRBJ1-4; possibly TRBD1 for D (5 bases). Germline V gene sequence: CDR1 SGHRS, CDR2 YFSETQ. The CDR3 sequence is 15 residues long. The V end was cut by 5 bases, the J end by 0 bases, with 11 bases between. CDR3 loop: CASSLQEPTNEKLFF. CDR3 in DNA: TGCGCCAGCAGTCTACAGGAGCCAACTAATGAAAAACTGTTTTTT.

This chain connects TRBV6-5 to TRBJ2-1, with TRBD2 matching over 11 bases. From germline, CDR1 is MNHEY and CDR2 SVGAGI. The CDR3 spans 13 residues. Trimming at V came to 8 bases and at J to 6 bases, leaving 3 bases not matched to a gene. The CDR3 is CASGTSGTNEQFF. The CDR3 region has the DNA TGTGCCAGCGGGACTAGCGGCACCAATGAGCAGTTCTTC.

Of note for this clone: The junction departs from germline at one end; a sequencing error may be responsible. For the CDR3, the DNA is TGTGTCAGCAGGCAACAGGGGTCTGAAGCTTTCTTT. Translation gives CVSRQQGSEAFF. The chain recombines TRBV27 with TRBJ1-1; 7 bases match TRBD1. Germline lookup yields CDR1 MNHEY and CDR2 SMNVEV (reference sequence). This CDR3 has 12 residues.

Here the CDR3 DNA reads TGTGCCAGCAGCCCGCTCCAGGCGGGGGGTACCTACGAGCAGTACTTC. Its translation: CASSPLQAGGTYEQYF. The chain has TRBV7-6 and TRBJ2-5, with 8 bases matching TRBD2. The end of the DNA aligns better with TRBJ2-7, so the J call may be wrong. CDR1 and CDR2 from the germline V gene are SGHVS and FNYEAQ. The CDR3 runs to 16 residues.

Written as DNA, the CDR3 is TGTGCCAGCAGCCCCGGGAATTTGGGGGAGACCCAGTACTTC. Encoded protein: CASSPGNLGETQYF. The chain combines TRBV5-4 with TRBJ2-5; the D gene is possibly TRBD2 (5 bases). CDR1 is SGHNT, CDR2 YYREEE, per germline (reference sequence). V lost 4 bases and J lost 5, with 15 bases in between. The CDR3 contains 14 residues.

This sequence joins TRBV2 and TRBJ2-7, with D unclear. CDR3 length: 15 residues. V was pared by 9 bases and J by 4 bases, with 22 bases between. Germline V lookup: CDR1 SNHLY, CDR2 FYNNEI. The CDR3: CASFFKQKAAYEQYF. CDR3 nucleotides: TGTGCCAGTTTTTTCAAGCAGAAGGCGGCATACGAGCAGTACTTC. The full variable domain, in which reference TRBV2 and TRBJ2-7 provide the parts outside the CDR3, is EPEVTQTPSHQVTQMGQEVILRCVPISNHLYFYWYRQILGQKVEFLVSFYNNEISEKSEIFDDQFSVERPDGSNFTLKIRSTKLEDSAMYFCASFFKQKAAYEQYFGPGTRLTVT.

The CDR3 spells CASSASRVADTQYF. In nucleotides, the CDR3 is TGTGCCAGCAGTGCCAGTCGGGTCGCAGATACGCAGTATTTT. The chain carries TRBV6-5 and TRBJ2-3; D uncertain. The CDR3 extends over 14 amino acids. V shed 5 bases and J shed 4 bases, with 13 bases lying between them. Germline V gene sequence: CDR1 MNHEY, CDR2 SVGAGI.

This clone was detected only a few times. J is TRBJ2-5 and V is TRBV5-5; 11 bases agree with TRBD1. Trimming removed 4 bases from V and 4 bases from J; junction bases left unmatched: 12. CDR1 is SGHKS, CDR2 YYEKEE, per germline (reference sequence). The CDR3 extends over 17 amino acids. CDR3 sequence (DNA): TGTGCCAGCAGCACCGGGACAGGGGGACGAGCGAGAGAGACCCAGTACTTC. It yields the protein CASSTGTGGRARETQYF.

The chain links TRBV19 to TRBJ2-1, with 10 positions matching TRBD2. The CDR3 totals 15 residues. The V gene end was trimmed by 5 bases and the J gene end by 8 bases; junction bases not matched to a gene: 9. Germline assignment: CDR1 LNHDA and CDR2 SQIVND (reference sequence). Written as DNA, the CDR3 is TGTGCCAGTAGTCCCCGAGTAGCGGGGGGCCATGAGCAGTTCTTC. Translated, it gives CASSPRVAGGHEQFF.

The chain links TRBV9 to TRBJ2-2; D gene ambiguous. This CDR3 spans 14 amino acids. Germline V CDR1 and CDR2: SGDLS, YYNGEE. V dropped 3 bases and J dropped 7 bases, with 13 bases sitting between them. The CDR3 region has the DNA TGTGCCAGCAGCGCCATTACAGAGTTCGGGGAGCTGTTTTTT. Its translation: CASSAITEFGELFF.

This clone has just one count. This rearrangement joins TRBV6-4 to TRBJ2-3; possibly TRBD2 for D (5 bases). The CDR3 is made up of 13 amino acids. The ends were cut back, 8 bases at V and 6 bases at J, with 15 bases in the middle. Germline CDR1 reads MRHNA; CDR2 reads SNTAGT. CDR3 protein: CASGLSGRDTQYF. The CDR3 bases are TGTGCCAGCGGACTGAGCGGCCGCGATACGCAGTATTTT.

The V call is TRBV30, the J call TRBJ1-2; TRBD1 matches 8 bases. Germline CDR1 reads GTSNPN; CDR2 reads SVGIG (reference sequence). Germline trimming cut 2 bases from V and 8 bases from J; bases unmatched to any gene: 4. This CDR3 contains 12 residues. The CDR3 DNA reads TGTGCCTGGAGTCAGGGGGCGGGCGGCTACACCTTC. It translates to CAWSQGAGGYTF.

The chain couples TRBV13 to TRBJ2-3, with TRBD2 identical over 15 bases. This CDR3 spans 16 amino acids. V lost 1 base, J lost 5 bases, and 1 base stayed unmatched. Germline CDR1 PRHDT, CDR2 FYEKMQ (reference sequence). CDR3 protein: CASSLAGLAGGDTQYF. The CDR3, as DNA: TGTGCCAGCAGCTTAGCGGGACTAGCGGGGGGAGATACGCAGTATTTT.

V gene TRBV6-1 combines with J gene TRBJ1-2; 8 bases map to TRBD1. The V segment lost 2 bases and the J segment 0 bases; nucleotides outside the gene matches: 5. The CDR3 runs to 16 residues. Germline assignment: CDR1 MNHNS and CDR2 SASEGT. This CDR3 is CASSEPTGEANYGYTF. Here the CDR3 DNA reads TGTGCCAGCAGTGAACCGACAGGGGAGGCTAACTATGGCTACACCTTC.

This chain joins TRBV28 and TRBJ1-2; 7 bases line up with TRBD1. Unmatched junction bases numbered 3, after V lost 5 bases and J lost 0 bases. Germline CDR1 and CDR2: MDHEN and SYDVKM. The CDR3 runs to 14 residues. Here the CDR3 reads CASSRQGSNYGYTF. The CDR3 DNA reads TGTGCCAGCAGTAGACAGGGCTCTAACTATGGCTACACCTTC.

The chain is built from TRBV2 and TRBJ1-5; 8 bases line up with TRBD1. The length of the CDR3 is 16 residues. The junction had 8 bases not matched to a gene; V was cut back by 4 bases and J by 3 bases. Per the germline V gene, CDR1 is SNHLY and CDR2 is FYNNEI. CDR3 DNA sequence: TGTGCCAGCAGTGCCGGCCAGGGGGCGTTCAATCAGCCCCAGCATTTT. It translates to CASSAGQGAFNQPQHF.

The CDR3 nucleotides read TGTGCCAGCAGCGCGGGACTAGATTACGAGCAGTACTTC. Its protein is CASSAGLDYEQYF. The V gene is TRBV5-4, the J gene TRBJ2-7; 8 bases map to TRBD2. In germline, CDR1 is SGHNT, CDR2 YYREEE (reference sequence). V lost 4 bases to trimming and J lost 4 bases; unmatched junction nucleotides: 4. CDR3 length equals 13 residues.